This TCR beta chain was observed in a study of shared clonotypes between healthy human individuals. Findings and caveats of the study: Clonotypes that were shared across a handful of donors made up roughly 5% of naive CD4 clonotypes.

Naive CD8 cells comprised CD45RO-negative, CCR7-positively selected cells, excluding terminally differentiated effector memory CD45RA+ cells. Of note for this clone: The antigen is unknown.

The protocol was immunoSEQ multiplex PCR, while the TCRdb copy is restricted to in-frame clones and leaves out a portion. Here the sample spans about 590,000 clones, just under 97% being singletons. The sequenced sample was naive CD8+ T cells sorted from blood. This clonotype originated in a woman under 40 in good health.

CDR3 loop: CASSQGPGVAHEQYF. The CDR3 region has the DNA TGCGCCAGCAGCCAAGGACCGGGAGTGGCCCACGAGCAGTACTTC. This rearrangement joins TRBV4-1 to TRBJ2-7, with D possibly being TRBD2 (6 bases). The CDR3 extends over 15 amino acids. V lost 1 base, J lost 5 bases, and 15 bases lay in between. Germline-derived CDR1 and CDR2 are MGHRA and YSYEKL.